The rows below give T cell receptor beta chains drawn from one sample of a study of T cells in Graves' hyperthyroidism and ophthalmopathy. Using its own MiXCR run on the multiplex PCR reads, TCRdb lists one record per CDR3 protein. Found here are more than 450,000 distinct CDR3 sequences, less than 20% of them singletons; the top ten hold approximately 48%. The specimen was blood. These receptors were collected from a man aged 35-49 years with Graves' ophthalmopathy. Both conserved end residues are part of each CDR3. The D gene is left open where the match is weak. Not all rows give a size; the values are once, few, many and, for expanded clones, a class.

V gene: TRBV9; CDR3 length: 14; clone size: -; J gene: TRBJ2-3; D gene: -; CDR3 DNA: TGTGCCAGCAGCGTAACCAGGAGCACAGATACGCAGTATTTT; CDR3 protein: CASSVTRSTDTQYF
V gene: TRBV27; CDR3 length: 15; clone size: few; J gene: TRBJ1-2; D gene: TRBD1; CDR3 DNA: TGTGCCAGCAGTCTCGGGACAGGGGGCGCGTATGGCTACACCTTC; CDR3 protein: CASSLGTGGAYGYTF
V gene: TRBV5-8; CDR3 length: 15; clone size: few; J gene: TRBJ2-7; D gene: TRBD2; CDR3 DNA: TGTGCCAGCAGCTTGTCCAGCGGGAGGACCTACGAGCAGTACTTC; CDR3 protein: CASSLSSGRTYEQYF
V gene: TRBV30; CDR3 length: 15; clone size: -; J gene: TRBJ2-4; D gene: -; CDR3 DNA: TGTGCCTGGAGTGTCCGGAACCTAGCCAAAAACATTCAGTACTTC; CDR3 protein: CAWSVRNLAKNIQYF
V gene: TRBV19; CDR3 length: 14; clone size: once; J gene: TRBJ1-1; D gene: -; CDR3 DNA: TGTGCCAGTAGTATAGATCTAGTTAACACTGAAGCTTTCTTT; CDR3 protein: CASSIDLVNTEAFF
V gene: TRBV7-2; CDR3 length: 14; clone size: many; J gene: TRBJ2-7; D gene: -; CDR3 DNA: TGTGCCAGCAGCTCCCTCCATTATTCCTACGAGCAGTACTTC; CDR3 protein: CASSSLHYSYEQYF
V gene: TRBV30; CDR3 length: 16; clone size: -; J gene: TRBJ2-6; D gene: -; CDR3 DNA: TGTGCCTTAGCGGCCGAAGGGGGGGCTGGGGCCAACGTCCTGACTTTC; CDR3 protein: CALAAEGGAGANVLTF
V gene: TRBV20-1; CDR3 length: 13; clone size: many; J gene: TRBJ2-5; D gene: TRBD1; CDR3 DNA: TGCAGTGCTCTTCACAGGGGGCAAGAGACCCAGTACTTC; CDR3 protein: CSALHRGQETQYF
V gene: TRBV4-2; CDR3 length: 15; clone size: few; J gene: TRBJ1-1; D gene: TRBD1; CDR3 DNA: TGTGCCAGCAGCCAAAGTGACAGGGGTGGCACTGAAGCTTTCTTT; CDR3 protein: CASSQSDRGGTEAFF
V gene: TRBV12-3/TRBV12-4; CDR3 length: 12; clone size: few; J gene: TRBJ2-5; D gene: -; CDR3 DNA: TGTGCCAGCAGTTTAGCGGCCCAGACCCAGTACTTC; CDR3 protein: CASSLAAQTQYF
V gene: TRBV12-3/TRBV12-4; CDR3 length: 16; clone size: -; J gene: TRBJ2-2; D gene: -; CDR3 DNA: TGTGCCAGCAGTTTGGGACACCCCGCGAACACCGGGGAGCTGTTTTTT; CDR3 protein: CASSLGHPANTGELFF
V gene: TRBV7-2; CDR3 length: 17; clone size: many; J gene: TRBJ2-5; D gene: TRBD2; CDR3 DNA: TGTGCCAGCAGCTTGAGGCTAGCGGGAGTAGGAGTGGAGACCCAGTACTTC; CDR3 protein: CASSLRLAGVGVETQYF
V gene: TRBV12-3/TRBV12-4; CDR3 length: 15; clone size: many; J gene: TRBJ1-2; D gene: -; CDR3 DNA: TGTGCCAGCAGATCCCCGACCTCACCCTCCTATGGCTACACCTTC; CDR3 protein: CASRSPTSPSYGYTF
V gene: TRBV28; CDR3 length: 14; clone size: few; J gene: TRBJ1-5; D gene: -; CDR3 DNA: TGTGCCAGCCTAACCGGGAGGGAATGGGAGCCCCAGCATTTT; CDR3 protein: CASLTGREWEPQHF
V gene: TRBV3-1; CDR3 length: 14; clone size: many; J gene: TRBJ2-5; D gene: TRBD1; CDR3 DNA: TGTGCCAGCAGACCCGACAGGGTGTTCGAGACCCAGTACTTC; CDR3 protein: CASRPDRVFETQYF
V gene: TRBV9; CDR3 length: 14; clone size: few; J gene: TRBJ2-1; D gene: TRBD2; CDR3 DNA: TGTGCCAGCAGCGAACGGACTAGCTTGAATGAGCAGTTCTTC; CDR3 protein: CASSERTSLNEQFF
V gene: TRBV20-1; CDR3 length: 12; clone size: many; J gene: TRBJ2-7; D gene: -; CDR3 DNA: TGCAGTGCTAGGGCCACCACCTACGAGCAGTACTTC; CDR3 protein: CSARATTYEQYF
V gene: TRBV20-1; CDR3 length: 12; clone size: many; J gene: TRBJ2-1; D gene: -; CDR3 DNA: TGCAGTGCTAGATTGGACTACAATGAGCAGTTCTTC; CDR3 protein: CSARLDYNEQFF
V gene: TRBV6-1; CDR3 length: 19; clone size: -; J gene: TRBJ1-2; D gene: TRBD1; CDR3 DNA: TGTGCCAGCAGTGCTCGAGGGCCGGGACAGACAACCTCTAAATATGGCTACACCTTC; CDR3 protein: CASSARGPGQTTSKYGYTF
V gene: TRBV27; CDR3 length: 12; clone size: -; J gene: TRBJ1-2; D gene: -; CDR3 DNA: TGTGCCAGCAGAGCACCCCACTATGGCTACACCTTC; CDR3 protein: CASRAPHYGYTF
V gene: TRBV29-1; CDR3 length: 13; clone size: -; J gene: TRBJ1-4; D gene: -; CDR3 DNA: TGCAGCGTTTTAAGGGGGACGGGCGAAAAACTGTTTTTT; CDR3 protein: CSVLRGTGEKLFF
V gene: TRBV19; CDR3 length: 15; clone size: -; J gene: TRBJ1-1; D gene: -; CDR3 DNA: TGTGCCAGTAGTGGATACAGGGATGGGGACACTGAAGCTTTCTTT; CDR3 protein: CASSGYRDGDTEAFF
V gene: TRBV7-8; CDR3 length: 14; clone size: -; J gene: TRBJ2-2; D gene: -; CDR3 DNA: TGTGCCAGCCAGCTAGCGCGATACACCGGGGAGCTGTTTTTT; CDR3 protein: CASQLARYTGELFF
V gene: TRBV5-1; CDR3 length: 14; clone size: -; J gene: TRBJ2-2; D gene: -; CDR3 DNA: TGCGCCAGCAGCTTGGAAGGGTGGTCCGGGGAGCTGTTTTTT; CDR3 protein: CASSLEGWSGELFF
V gene: TRBV7-2; CDR3 length: 13; clone size: -; J gene: TRBJ1-4; D gene: -; CDR3 DNA: TGTGCCAGCACGCTTGGGTGGAATGAAAAACTGTTTTTT; CDR3 protein: CASTLGWNEKLFF
V gene: TRBV7-9; CDR3 length: 14; clone size: few; J gene: TRBJ2-2; D gene: -; CDR3 DNA: TGTGCCGGGCCGCGGTCTTCGGCCACCGGGGAGCTGTTTTTT; CDR3 protein: CAGPRSSATGELFF
V gene: TRBV5-1; CDR3 length: 14; clone size: many; J gene: TRBJ1-1; D gene: -; CDR3 DNA: TGCGCCAGCAGGAACGACGGAAAGGGCACTGAAGCTTTCTTT; CDR3 protein: CASRNDGKGTEAFF
V gene: TRBV12-3/TRBV12-4; CDR3 length: 14; clone size: -; J gene: TRBJ2-2; D gene: TRBD2; CDR3 DNA: TGTGCCAGCAGTCCGACTAGCGGGACCGGGGAGCTGTTTTTT; CDR3 protein: CASSPTSGTGELFF
V gene: TRBV4-3; CDR3 length: 13; clone size: -; J gene: TRBJ2-1; D gene: -; CDR3 DNA: TGCGCCAGCAGCCAAGATTTGGAGGGGGAGCAGTTCTTC; CDR3 protein: CASSQDLEGEQFF
V gene: TRBV30; CDR3 length: 14; clone size: many; J gene: TRBJ2-1; D gene: TRBD2; CDR3 DNA: TGTGCCTGGAGTGTCGGCGGGGGGGCCGATGAGCAGTTCTTC; CDR3 protein: CAWSVGGGADEQFF
V gene: TRBV2; CDR3 length: 13; clone size: many; J gene: TRBJ2-1; D gene: TRBD1; CDR3 DNA: TGTGCCAGCAGTAGGGGGCTCGGCAATGAGCAGTTCTTC; CDR3 protein: CASSRGLGNEQFF
V gene: TRBV5-6; CDR3 length: 15; clone size: -; J gene: TRBJ2-5; D gene: TRBD1; CDR3 DNA: TGTGCCAGCAGCTACTGGGGACAGGGCCAAGAGACCCAGTACTTC; CDR3 protein: CASSYWGQGQETQYF
V gene: TRBV6-6; CDR3 length: 17; clone size: -; J gene: TRBJ1-6; D gene: -; CDR3 DNA: TGTGCCAGCAGTTACCTGCGTCCGGATAAGAATAATTCACCCCTCCACTTT; CDR3 protein: CASSYLRPDKNNSPLHF
V gene: TRBV5-1; CDR3 length: 16; clone size: -; J gene: TRBJ1-6; D gene: TRBD1; CDR3 DNA: TGCGCCAGCAGCTCCCCCGACAGGGAGCTGAATTCACCCCTCCACTTT; CDR3 protein: CASSSPDRELNSPLHF
V gene: TRBV9; CDR3 length: 13; clone size: few; J gene: TRBJ2-2; D gene: -; CDR3 DNA: TGTGCCAGCAGCGTAGTGAGTCCCGGGGAGCTGTTTTTT; CDR3 protein: CASSVVSPGELFF
V gene: TRBV20-1; CDR3 length: 13; clone size: -; J gene: TRBJ2-5; D gene: -; CDR3 DNA: TGCAGTGCTAGCAGACTAGGGGGAGAGACCCAGTACTTC; CDR3 protein: CSASRLGGETQYF
V gene: TRBV3-1; CDR3 length: 15; clone size: many; J gene: TRBJ2-1; D gene: -; CDR3 DNA: TGTGCCAGCAGCTCAGGCGTCGAGTTTGGCAATGAGCAGTTCTTC; CDR3 protein: CASSSGVEFGNEQFF
V gene: TRBV6-1; CDR3 length: 17; clone size: few; J gene: TRBJ2-1; D gene: -; CDR3 DNA: TGTGCCAGCAGTGTATCGTTGGGGAGCGGGTTGGGGAATGAGCAGTTCTTC; CDR3 protein: CASSVSLGSGLGNEQFF
V gene: TRBV19; CDR3 length: 16; clone size: many; J gene: TRBJ2-1; D gene: -; CDR3 DNA: TGTGCCAGTAGTATAGGTGGTGGGACATGGGGGAATGAGCAGTTCTTC; CDR3 protein: CASSIGGGTWGNEQFF
V gene: TRBV2; CDR3 length: 16; clone size: once; J gene: TRBJ2-3; D gene: TRBD2; CDR3 DNA: TGTGCCAGCACCTTGACTAGCGGGGGAAGCACAGATACGCAGTATTTT; CDR3 protein: CASTLTSGGSTDTQYF
V gene: TRBV5-5; CDR3 length: 17; clone size: few; J gene: TRBJ1-2; D gene: -; CDR3 DNA: TGTGCCAGCAGCTTGATTTTTGGGGGCCCGCGGAACTATGGCTACACCTTC; CDR3 protein: CASSLIFGGPRNYGYTF
V gene: TRBV20-1; CDR3 length: 14; clone size: few; J gene: TRBJ2-3; D gene: -; CDR3 DNA: TGCAGTGCCCAGAGGGGGGGCCCCGCGGATACGCAGTATTTT; CDR3 protein: CSAQRGGPADTQYF
V gene: TRBV5-4; CDR3 length: 17; clone size: many; J gene: TRBJ2-1; D gene: TRBD2; CDR3 DNA: TGTGCCAGCAGCCCCGGACTAGCGGGAGGCTCCCACAATGAGCAGTTCTTC; CDR3 protein: CASSPGLAGGSHNEQFF
V gene: TRBV7-6; CDR3 length: 14; clone size: many; J gene: TRBJ1-1; D gene: -; CDR3 DNA: TGTGCCAGCAGCCCACGGGATAAGGTGGTTGAAGCTTTCTTT; CDR3 protein: CASSPRDKVVEAFF
V gene: TRBV27; CDR3 length: 14; clone size: few; J gene: TRBJ2-5; D gene: TRBD1; CDR3 DNA: TGTGCCAGCAAACGACAGGGGGCTCTGGAGACCCAGTACTTC; CDR3 protein: CASKRQGALETQYF
V gene: TRBV9; CDR3 length: 14; clone size: few; J gene: TRBJ2-7; D gene: -; CDR3 DNA: TGTGCCAGCACGAGAGGGACCGGACCCTACGAGCAGTACTTC; CDR3 protein: CASTRGTGPYEQYF
V gene: TRBV12-3/TRBV12-4; CDR3 length: 16; clone size: -; J gene: TRBJ2-5; D gene: TRBD2; CDR3 DNA: TGTGCCAGCAGTTCTACCGGGACTAGCGACCAAGAGACCCAGTACTTC; CDR3 protein: CASSSTGTSDQETQYF
V gene: TRBV10-3; CDR3 length: 13; clone size: -; J gene: TRBJ2-2; D gene: -; CDR3 DNA: TGTGCCATCAAAGGCTCGGTACGTGGGGAGCTGTTTTTT; CDR3 protein: CAIKGSVRGELFF
V gene: TRBV11-2; CDR3 length: 14; clone size: few; J gene: TRBJ2-3; D gene: TRBD2; CDR3 DNA: TGTGCCAGCAGCTTACAGCGGGAGACAGATACGCAGTATTTT; CDR3 protein: CASSLQRETDTQYF
V gene: TRBV30; CDR3 length: 12; clone size: many; J gene: TRBJ1-2; D gene: -; CDR3 DNA: TGTGCCTGGAGTTTAGACAGCTATGGCTACACCTTC; CDR3 protein: CAWSLDSYGYTF
V gene: TRBV20-1; CDR3 length: 15; clone size: few; J gene: TRBJ1-5; D gene: TRBD1; CDR3 DNA: TGCAGTGCTAGAGGGGGCAGGGGGCTCAATCAGCCCCAGCATTTT; CDR3 protein: CSARGGRGLNQPQHF
V gene: TRBV5-4; CDR3 length: 15; clone size: -; J gene: TRBJ1-2; D gene: TRBD1; CDR3 DNA: TGTGCCAGCAGCTCGCGTAAAACAGGGGTCTATGGCTACACCTTC; CDR3 protein: CASSSRKTGVYGYTF
V gene: TRBV28; CDR3 length: 15; clone size: -; J gene: TRBJ1-4; D gene: -; CDR3 DNA: TGTGCCAGCAGTTTAGGGGCCGGAGGGGAGGAAAAACTGTTTTTT; CDR3 protein: CASSLGAGGEEKLFF
V gene: TRBV6-1; CDR3 length: 13; clone size: -; J gene: TRBJ1-6; D gene: -; CDR3 DNA: TGTGCCAGCAGTGACACAGGGCGTTCACCCCTCCACTTT; CDR3 protein: CASSDTGRSPLHF
V gene: TRBV20-1; CDR3 length: 16; clone size: -; J gene: TRBJ1-5; D gene: TRBD1; CDR3 DNA: TGCAGTGCCCGAAGCCCGGGACAGGGCTACAATCAGCCCCAGCATTTT; CDR3 protein: CSARSPGQGYNQPQHF